This passage covers 6 T cell receptor beta chains from one sample sequenced in a study of circulating CD8 cells and anti-PD-1 response in melanoma. The QIAseq Immune Repertoire TCR panel built the libraries from about 16 ng of total RNA. TCRdb reprocessed the reads with MiXCR, giving one entry per CDR3 protein. The repertoire holds just over 550 distinct CDR3 sequences, with about 5.5% as singletons. Four subsets defined by PD-1 and/or TIGIT were sorted from live CD3+CD8+TCRalphabeta+ cells. The material sequenced was CD8+ T cells from PBMCs, taken at baseline or after one month of anti-PD-1 therapy (not recorded which). These receptors were obtained from a human donor with melanoma.

By its share, this clonotype is medium-sized. This chain connects TRBV16 to TRBJ1-3; 8 nucleotides match TRBD1. With 4 bases clipped from V and 0 bases from J, the junction kept 5 bases outside the gene matches. Germline CDR1 KGHSY, CDR2 FQNENV. CDR3 size: 16 residues. The CDR3 loop is CASSPTGVTSGNTIYF. For the CDR3, the DNA is TGTGCCAGCAGCCCGACAGGGGTCACCTCTGGAAACACCATATATTTT. Drawing the rest from reference TRBV16 and TRBJ1-3, the complete variable domain is GEEVAQTPKHLVRGEGQKAKLYCAPIKGHSYVFWYQQVLKNEFKFLISFQNENVFDETGMPKERFSAKCLPNSPCSLEIQATKLEDSAVYFCASSPTGVTSGNTIYFGEGSWLTVV.

By proportion, this clonotype is large. The chain combines TRBV4-2 with TRBJ1-2; D unclear. Germline V gene lookup returns CDR1 LGHNA and CDR2 YNFKEQ. V shed 0 bases and J shed 4 bases, with 21 bases lying between them. The CDR3 totals 18 residues. In nucleotides, the CDR3 is TGTGCCAGCAGCCAAGATGGGTCGGCTAGTCCTTCTTCCTATGGCTACACCTTC. It yields the protein CASSQDGSASPSSYGYTF.

This clonotype was counted between two and nine times. At one end, the junction sequence differs from germline, possibly due to a read error. The chain has TRBV5-6 and TRBJ1-2; D remains ambiguous. The CDR3 covers 13 residues. Germline CDR1 is SGHDT and CDR2 is YYEEEE. The CDR3 DNA reads TGTGCCTGCAGCTTGGGAGGGAGCTATGGCTACACCTTC. This encodes CACSLGGSYGYTF.

This clonotype is classed as medium-sized. The CDR3 nucleotides read TGTGCCAGCAGTTTATTACAGGGAGACAAAAACATTCAGTACTTC. As protein: CASSLLQGDKNIQYF. The chain links TRBV28 to TRBJ2-4; TRBD1 might be the D (6 bases). Germline CDR1 MDHEN, CDR2 SYDVKM. The length of the CDR3 is 15 residues. V was cut by 1 base and J by 3 bases, with 10 bases left in between.

This clonotype was seen a handful of times. The chain links TRBV20-1 to TRBJ2-1; D is undetermined. The CDR3 runs to 10 residues. Trimming removed 0 bases from V and 8 bases from J, with 2 bases in between. Germline CDR1 reads DFQATT; CDR2 reads SNEGSKA (reference sequence). In DNA form, the CDR3 reads TGCAGTGCTAGAGACGATGAGCAGTTCTTC. It translates to CSARDDEQFF.

By sample share, this clonotype is hyperexpanded. V is TRBV18 and J is TRBJ2-3; no clear D. CDR1 is KGHSH, CDR2 LQKENI, per germline. The CDR3 runs to 13 residues. V lost 1 base to trimming and J lost 1 base, with 3 bases between them. The CDR3 DNA reads as TGTGCCAGCTCACCACTAGGCACAGATACGCAGTATTTT. It yields the protein CASSPLGTDTQYF.